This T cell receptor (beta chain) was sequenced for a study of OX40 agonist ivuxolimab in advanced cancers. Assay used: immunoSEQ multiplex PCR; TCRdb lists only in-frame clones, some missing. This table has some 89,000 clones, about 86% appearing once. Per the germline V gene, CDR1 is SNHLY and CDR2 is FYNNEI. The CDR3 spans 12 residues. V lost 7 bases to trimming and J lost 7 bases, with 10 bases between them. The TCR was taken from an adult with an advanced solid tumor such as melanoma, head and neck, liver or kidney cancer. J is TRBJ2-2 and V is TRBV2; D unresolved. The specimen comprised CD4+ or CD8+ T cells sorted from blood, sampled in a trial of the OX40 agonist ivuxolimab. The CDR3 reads CASTLLHGELFF. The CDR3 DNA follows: TGTGCCAGCACCCTCTTGCACGGGGAGCTGTTTTTT.